This TCR beta chain derives from a study of T cells in Graves' hyperthyroidism and ophthalmopathy. It was RNA transcripts that yielded the amplified TCR beta CDR3 regions. The HTBI primer set drove a first-round RT-PCR of the TCR CDR3. A single record per CDR3 protein comes from TCRdb applying MiXCR to the multiplex PCR reads. The sample includes about 180,000 distinct CDR3 sequences, over 15% seen only once; the top ten take roughly 29%. Germline V gives CDR1 DFQATT, CDR2 SNEGSKA (reference sequence). The CDR3 spans 16 residues. V was pared by 5 bases and J by 5 bases, with 17 bases of the junction left unmatched.

The sequencing sample was made of blood. V gene TRBV20-1 combines with J gene TRBJ1-1; 7 positions match TRBD1. The TCR was taken from a woman between 50 and 59 years old with Graves' hyperthyroidism. The CDR3 sequence: CSAGRTGDGIKTEAFF. The CDR3 bases are TGCAGTGCTGGCCGGACAGGTGATGGGATAAAGACTGAAGCTTTCTTT.